A single sample gave rise to the 24 T cell receptor beta chains below, sequenced in a study of blood T cell repertoires in COVID-19. The method was immunoSEQ multiplex PCR; TCRdb's version includes in-frame clones alone and lacks a portion of them. The data hold 200,000 or so clones, with 80% to 90% observed a single time. The sample comprised peripheral blood. Receptor source: a man between 65 and 79 years old with active or convalescent COVID-19.

V and J are TRBV28 and TRBJ1-2; D unresolved. The CDR3 has 13 residues. V was shortened by 2 bases and J by 4 bases, with 8 bases between the two germline ends. The germline gives CDR1 MDHEN, CDR2 SYDVKM. CDR3 sequence: CASSLLTGYGYTF. Written as DNA, the CDR3 is TGTGCCAGCAGTTTACTCACGGGCTATGGCTACACCTTC.

CDR3 in amino acids: CASSFSLAGGGDTQYF. CDR3 DNA: TGTGCCAGCAGTTTCAGTCTAGCGGGGGGGGGAGATACGCAGTATTTT. The V gene is TRBV7-2, the J gene TRBJ2-3, with 12 bases lining up with TRBD2. There are 16 residues in the CDR3. V gave up 6 bases and J gave up 5 bases; unmatched junction bases: 9. Germline V gene sequence: CDR1 SGHTA, CDR2 FQGNSA.

This chain uses TRBV5-8 with TRBJ2-1; 8 nucleotides line up with TRBD2. J was trimmed by 3 bases and V by 4 bases; bases with no gene match: 9. The CDR3 spans 16 residues. Germline CDR1 is SGHTS and CDR2 is YDEGEE. CDR3 bases: TGTGCCAGCAGCCGCGAACCGGGACTAGTCTACAATGAGCAGTTCTTC. It encodes CASSREPGLVYNEQFF.

The V call is TRBV7-8, the J call TRBJ2-7; D is perhaps TRBD2 (5 bases). Germline CDR1 SGHVS, CDR2 FQNEAQ. The CDR3 covers 15 residues. Trimming removed 3 bases at V and 2 bases at J, with 14 bases between. The CDR3 nucleotides are TGTGCCAGCAGCTTGGAGCGAGGACTGACCTACGAGCAGTACTTC. Translation gives CASSLERGLTYEQYF.

This chain links TRBV5-6 with TRBJ1-6, with D possibly TRBD1 on 6 matching bases. V lost 1 base, J lost 9 bases, and 11 bases lay in between. The CDR3 runs to 14 residues. Looked up from germline, CDR1 is SGHDT and CDR2 is YYEEEE. CDR3 loop: CASSLPHRVSPLHF. The CDR3 region has the DNA TGTGCCAGCAGCTTGCCCCACAGGGTTTCACCCCTCCACTTT. The whole variable domain, remainder taken from reference TRBV5-6 and TRBJ1-6, is DAGVTQSPTHLIKTRGQQVTLRCSPKSGHDTVSWYQQALGQGPQFIFQYYEEEERQRGNFPDRFSGHQFPNYSSELNVNALLLGDSALYLCASSLPHRVSPLHFGNGTRLTVT.

This clone was seen once. The rearrangement links TRBV5-1 to TRBJ1-2; D is undetermined. The germline V gene has CDR1 SGHRS and CDR2 YFSETQ. V lost 3 bases and J 5 bases, leaving 14 bases between the germline ends. The length of the CDR3 is 14 residues. CDR3 in amino acids: CASSSEAGGYGYTF. CDR3 sequence (DNA): TGCGCCAGCAGCTCGGAGGCAGGAGGGTATGGCTACACCTTC.

The CDR3 loop reads CSVQQGLGGYTF. CDR3 DNA sequence: TGCAGCGTTCAACAGGGATTGGGTGGCTACACCTTC. The V and J genes are TRBV29-1 and TRBJ1-2, with D tentatively TRBD1 (6 bases). Germline V gives CDR1 SQVTM, CDR2 ANQGSEA. The CDR3 contains 12 residues. Between the trimmed V and J ends, which lost 5 bases and 7 bases, there was a span of 14 bases.

The chain links TRBV5-1 to TRBJ2-3, with a weak D call TRBD2 (5 bases). Germline V gene lookup returns CDR1 SGHRS and CDR2 YFSETQ. CDR3 size: 13 residues. The V end was cut by 5 bases, the J end by 4 bases, with 11 bases between. As DNA, the CDR3 is TGCGCCAGCAGGCCGGAGGTAGCAGATACGCAGTATTTT. Amino acids: CASRPEVADTQYF.

A word on this clone: The same CDR3 also results from other DNA sequences found in this sample. The chain is built from TRBV28 and TRBJ1-3; possibly TRBD1 for D (6 bases). The CDR3 is 15 residues long. V lost 5 bases and J 0 bases, leaving 11 bases between the germline ends. Germline CDR1 reads MDHEN; CDR2 reads SYDVKM. In nucleotides, the CDR3 is TGTGCCAGCAGTCGTGACAGGCTCTCTGGAAACACCATATATTTT. Residues: CASSRDRLSGNTIYF. The whole variable domain, remainder taken from reference TRBV28 and TRBJ1-3, is DVKVTQSSRYLVKRTGEKVFLECVQDMDHENMFWYRQDPGLGLRLIYFSYDVKMKEKGDIPEGYSVSREKKERFSLILESASTNQTSMYLCASSRDRLSGNTIYFGEGSWLTVV.

V is TRBV2 and J is TRBJ2-1; the match to TRBD2 covers 9 bases. The CDR3 loop spans 15 amino acids. The trim removed 4 bases at V and 9 bases at J, leaving 10 bases unmatched. The V gene's germline CDR1 is SNHLY and CDR2 FYNNEI. The DNA for the CDR3 is TGTGCCAGCAGTGCCGGGACTAGCATTGGGGGTGAGCAGTTCTTC. Translation gives CASSAGTSIGGEQFF.

This chain joins TRBV7-6 and TRBJ2-1; 10 bases are a match to TRBD2. The CDR3 length is 16 residues. Per the germline V gene, CDR1 is SGHVS and CDR2 is FNYEAQ. V lost 0 bases to trimming and J lost 8 bases; unmatched junction nucleotides: 7. The CDR3 loop reads CASSLASSGRGHEQFF. The CDR3 DNA reads TGTGCCAGCAGCTTAGCGTCGAGCGGGAGGGGCCATGAGCAGTTCTTC.

CDR3 amino acids: CASSLAGQIPDNQPQHF. CDR3 bases: TGTGCCAGCAGCTTAGCGGGACAGATTCCGGATAATCAGCCCCAGCATTTT. The rearrangement joins TRBV7-9 to TRBJ1-5; 7 bases align to TRBD1. Losses at the gene ends were 0 bases for V and 4 bases for J; bases not matched to a gene: 9. The CDR3 has 17 residues. Germline V gives CDR1 SEHNR, CDR2 FQNEAQ (reference sequence).

The rearrangement uses TRBV5-1 and TRBJ2-5; a possible D gene is TRBD2 (7 bases). Germline V gives CDR1 SGHRS, CDR2 YFSETQ. There are 16 residues in the CDR3. Deletions cut 2 bases from V and 6 bases from J, with 20 bases between. The CDR3 is CASSFYDLRGAKTQYF. CDR3 bases: TGCGCCAGCAGCTTTTACGACCTACGGGGGGCGAAGACCCAGTACTTC.

This clone appeared once. V is TRBV27 and J is TRBJ2-3; the D is unclear. Between the trimmed V and J ends, which lost 5 bases and 0 bases, there was a span of 12 bases. Germline CDR1 reads MNHEY; CDR2 reads SMNVEV (reference sequence). CDR3 length: 15 amino acids. The CDR3 spells CASSPSLFSTDTQYF. DNA for the CDR3: TGTGCCAGCAGTCCTTCGTTATTCAGCACAGATACGCAGTATTTT.

The V call is TRBV7-2, the J call TRBJ1-6, with a tentative D call TRBD1 (6 bases). The length of the CDR3 is 17 residues. Germline-derived CDR1 and CDR2 are SGHTA and FQGNSA. V lost 1 base and J lost 7, with 17 bases in between. CDR3 coding DNA: TGTGCCAGCAGCTTAGTAGCGGGAGGGGGGTACAATTCACCCCTCCACTTT. It is translated as CASSLVAGGGYNSPLHF.

This clone is a singleton in its sample. Sequence at one end of the junction differs from germline and may be a read error. The V gene is TRBV4-3, the J gene TRBJ2-3, with D tentatively TRBD2 (5 bases). CDR1 LGHNA and CDR2 YSLEER come from the germline V gene. The CDR3 loop spans 15 amino acids. CDR3 loop: CASSQDHGLGDAQYF. The CDR3 DNA reads as TGCGCCAGCAGCCAAGATCATGGACTGGGAGATGCGCAGTATTTT.

The chain carries TRBV19 and TRBJ2-1; a weak D match, TRBD2 (6 bases). Germline V gene sequence: CDR1 LNHDA, CDR2 SQIVND (reference sequence). The V gene lost 4 bases and the J gene lost 12 bases, with 19 bases spanning the gap. This CDR3 has 14 residues. CDR3 loop: CASSTPIRSAGQFF. The CDR3 DNA follows: TGTGCCAGTAGTACCCCTATTAGGTCAGCGGGGCAGTTCTTC.

This chain connects TRBV2 to TRBJ1-5; weak D call: TRBD1 (5 bases). Germline CDR1 SNHLY, CDR2 FYNNEI. The CDR3 has 14 residues. Trimming left V 1 base short and J 3 bases short, with 7 bases between. The CDR3, as DNA: TGTGCCAGCAGTGAAGAGGGGCACAATCAGCCCCAGCATTTT. Translating gives CASSEEGHNQPQHF.

This sequence joins TRBV19 and TRBJ1-6; D is perhaps TRBD1 (6 bases). The CDR3 loop spans 16 amino acids. Trimming shortened V by 6 bases and J by 9 bases, and 21 bases separated the two germline ends. Germline V gives CDR1 LNHDA, CDR2 SQIVND (reference sequence). CDR3 amino acids: CASSPGDGTLFSPLHF. The CDR3 bases are TGTGCCAGTAGCCCCGGGGATGGGACATTGTTTTCACCCCTCCACTTT.

The gene calls are TRBV28 and TRBJ2-3, with 8 bases fitting TRBD2. V shed 5 bases, J shed 0 bases, and the junction held 10 bases outside the gene matches. The CDR3 has 17 amino acids. CDR1 and CDR2 (germline): MDHEN, SYDVKM. The CDR3 DNA is TGTGCCAGCAGTCCTCCGGGACTAGACTATAGCACAGATACGCAGTATTTT. As protein: CASSPPGLDYSTDTQYF. Full variable domain (remainder filled in from reference TRBV28 and TRBJ2-3): DVKVTQSSRYLVKRTGEKVFLECVQDMDHENMFWYRQDPGLGLRLIYFSYDVKMKEKGDIPEGYSVSREKKERFSLILESASTNQTSMYLCASSPPGLDYSTDTQYFGPGTRLTVL.

The chain uses TRBV30 and TRBJ1-1; D uncertain. This CDR3 region has 15 residues. The V and J ends lost 0 bases and 0 bases respectively, with 11 bases between them. In germline, CDR1 is GTSNPN, CDR2 SVGIG (reference sequence). The CDR3 sequence: CAWSVGSRLNTEAFF. CDR3 nucleotide sequence: TGTGCCTGGAGTGTAGGTTCGAGGTTGAACACTGAAGCTTTCTTT.

The chain carries TRBV3-1 (or the pseudogene TRBV3-2) and TRBJ2-5, with a possible D match to TRBD1 (6 bases). The CDR3 sequence is 16 residues long. Germline assignment: CDR1 LGHDT and CDR2 YNNKEL (reference sequence). V lost 2 bases to trimming and J lost 2 bases, with 15 bases between them. The CDR3 bases are TGTGCCAGCAGCCAACTCCGGGACACACCTCAAGAGACCCAGTACTTC. It translates to CASSQLRDTPQETQYF.

The rearrangement joins TRBV9 to TRBJ2-7, with 7 bases matching TRBD2. CDR3 length: 15 amino acids. Germline trimming cut 4 bases from V and 0 bases from J; bases unmatched to any gene: 7. Per the germline V gene, CDR1 is SGDLS and CDR2 is YYNGEE. The CDR3 is CASSPPGLSSYEQYF. In DNA, the CDR3 is TGTGCCAGCAGCCCTCCGGGACTATCCTCCTACGAGCAGTACTTC.

The count of this clone is one. The chain employs TRBV6-6 and TRBJ1-2; tentatively, D is TRBD1 (5 bases). Germline V CDR1 and CDR2: MNHNY, SVGAGI (reference sequence). The CDR3 runs 12 residues. Trimming removed 4 bases at V and 6 bases at J, with 9 bases between. CDR3 nucleotides: TGTGCCAGCAGTTTGTTCAGGGATGGCTACACCTTC. Translated: CASSLFRDGYTF.